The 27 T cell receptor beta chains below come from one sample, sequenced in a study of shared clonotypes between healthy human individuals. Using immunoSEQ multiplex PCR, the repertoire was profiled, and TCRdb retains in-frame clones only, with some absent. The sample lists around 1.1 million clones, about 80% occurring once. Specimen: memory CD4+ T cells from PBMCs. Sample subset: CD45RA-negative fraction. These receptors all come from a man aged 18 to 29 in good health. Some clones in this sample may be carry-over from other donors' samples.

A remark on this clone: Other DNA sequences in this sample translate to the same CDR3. The CDR3 coding sequence is TGTGCCAGCTCACTGGGACTACAAGAGACCCAGTACTTC. Protein product: CASSLGLQETQYF. This chain joins TRBV18 and TRBJ2-5, with TRBD2 matching over 7 bases. V dropped 4 bases and J dropped 2; count of bases not matched to a gene: 1. CDR3 size: 13 residues. In germline, CDR1 is KGHSH, CDR2 LQKENI.

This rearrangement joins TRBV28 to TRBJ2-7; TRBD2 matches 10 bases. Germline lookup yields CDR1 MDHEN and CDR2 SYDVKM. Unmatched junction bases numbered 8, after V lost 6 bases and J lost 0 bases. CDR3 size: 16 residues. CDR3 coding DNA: TGTGCCAGCAGGGCCTATCCTAGCGGGAGCTCCTACGAGCAGTACTTC. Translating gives CASRAYPSGSSYEQYF.

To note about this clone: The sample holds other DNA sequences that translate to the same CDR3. The CDR3: CASSLGGGETQYF. The CDR3 region has the DNA TGCGCCAGCAGCTTGGGGGGAGGTGAGACCCAGTACTTC. This rearrangement joins TRBV5-1 to TRBJ2-5, with D possibly TRBD2 on 6 matching bases. The length of the CDR3 is 13 residues. Germline loops: CDR1 SGHRS, CDR2 YFSETQ. Trimming shortened V by 0 bases and J by 5 bases, and 8 bases separated the two germline ends.

CDR3 sequence: CASSYSRGVYEQYF. CDR3 nucleotide sequence: TGTGCCAGCAGTTACTCAAGGGGAGTCTACGAGCAGTACTTC. The chain combines TRBV6-5 with TRBJ2-7; either TRBD1 or TRBD2 may supply D (5 bases each). CDR3 length equals 14 residues. CDR1 and CDR2 (germline): MNHEY, SVGAGI. V lost 0 bases and J lost 3, with 9 bases in between.

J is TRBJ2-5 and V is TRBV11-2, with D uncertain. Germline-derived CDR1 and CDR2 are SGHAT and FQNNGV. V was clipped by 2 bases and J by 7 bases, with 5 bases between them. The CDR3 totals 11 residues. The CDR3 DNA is TGTGCCAGCAGCTTACGAGGGACCCAGTACTTC. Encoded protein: CASSLRGTQYF. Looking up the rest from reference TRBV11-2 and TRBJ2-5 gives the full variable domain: EAGVAQSPRYKIIEKRQSVAFWCNPISGHATLYWYQQILGQGPKLLIQFQNNGVVDDSQLPKDRFSAERLKGVDSTLKIQPAKLEDSAVYLCASSLRGTQYFGPGTRLLVL.

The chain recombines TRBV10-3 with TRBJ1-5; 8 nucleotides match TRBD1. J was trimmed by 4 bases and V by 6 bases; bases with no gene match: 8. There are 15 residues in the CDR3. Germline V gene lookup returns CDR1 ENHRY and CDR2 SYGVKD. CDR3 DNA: TGTGCCATCAGCACTCACAGGGGGTCGAATCAGCCCCAGCATTTT. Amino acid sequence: CAISTHRGSNQPQHF.

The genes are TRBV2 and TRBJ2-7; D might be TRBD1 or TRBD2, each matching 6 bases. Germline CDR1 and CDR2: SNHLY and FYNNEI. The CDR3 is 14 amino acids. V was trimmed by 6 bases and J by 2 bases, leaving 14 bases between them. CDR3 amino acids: CASRQGTGAYEQYF. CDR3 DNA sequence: TGTGCCAGCAGGCAGGGGACTGGAGCCTACGAGCAGTACTTC.

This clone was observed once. The CDR3: CASPRTGPTFSNQPQHF. The CDR3 DNA sequence: TGTGCCAGCCCGAGAACAGGCCCTACTTTTAGCAATCAGCCCCAGCATTTT. This chain connects TRBV14 to TRBJ1-5; tentative D call: TRBD1 (5 bases). V lost 8 bases and J lost 0, with 20 bases in between. CDR3 size: 17 residues. Germline values: CDR1 SGHDN, CDR2 FVKESK.

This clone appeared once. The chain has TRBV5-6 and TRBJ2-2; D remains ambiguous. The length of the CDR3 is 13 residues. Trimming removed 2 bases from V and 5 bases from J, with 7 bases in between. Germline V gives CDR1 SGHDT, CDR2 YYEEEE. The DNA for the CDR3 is TGTGCCAGCAGCTTCGACCGGACCGGGGAGCTGTTTTTT. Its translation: CASSFDRTGELFF.

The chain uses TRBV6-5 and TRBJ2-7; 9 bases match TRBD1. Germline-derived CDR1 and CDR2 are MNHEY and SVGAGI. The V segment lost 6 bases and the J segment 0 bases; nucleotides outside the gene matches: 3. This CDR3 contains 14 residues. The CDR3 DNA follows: TGTGCCAGCAGGGGACAGGGCCACTCCTACGAGCAGTACTTC. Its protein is CASRGQGHSYEQYF.

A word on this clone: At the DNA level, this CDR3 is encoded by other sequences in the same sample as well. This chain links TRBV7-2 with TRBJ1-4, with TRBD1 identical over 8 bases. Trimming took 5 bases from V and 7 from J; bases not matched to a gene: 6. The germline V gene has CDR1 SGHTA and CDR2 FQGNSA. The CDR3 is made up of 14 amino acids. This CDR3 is CASSLGQGGEKLFF. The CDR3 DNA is TGTGCCAGCAGCCTCGGACAGGGTGGTGAAAAACTGTTTTTT.

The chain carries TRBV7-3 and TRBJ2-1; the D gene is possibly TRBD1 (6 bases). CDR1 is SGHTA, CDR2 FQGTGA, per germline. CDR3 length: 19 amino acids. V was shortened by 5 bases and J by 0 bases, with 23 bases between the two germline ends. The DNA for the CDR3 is TGTGCCAGCAGCCCGGGACAAGCACGCGGTGAGGTCTCCTACAATGAGCAGTTCTTC. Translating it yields CASSPGQARGEVSYNEQFF.

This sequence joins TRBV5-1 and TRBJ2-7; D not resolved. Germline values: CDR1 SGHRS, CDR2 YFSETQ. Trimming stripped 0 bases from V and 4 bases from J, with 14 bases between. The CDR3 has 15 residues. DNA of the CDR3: TGCGCCAGCAGCTTGGAAACCAGTACCAGTTACGAGCAGTACTTC. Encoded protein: CASSLETSTSYEQYF.

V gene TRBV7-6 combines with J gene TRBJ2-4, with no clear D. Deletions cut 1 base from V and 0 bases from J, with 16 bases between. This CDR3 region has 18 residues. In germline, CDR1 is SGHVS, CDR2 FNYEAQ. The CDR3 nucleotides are TGTGCCAGCAGCTTAGGGAGTCCCGACGACTTAGCCAAAAACATTCAGTACTTC. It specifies CASSLGSPDDLAKNIQYF.

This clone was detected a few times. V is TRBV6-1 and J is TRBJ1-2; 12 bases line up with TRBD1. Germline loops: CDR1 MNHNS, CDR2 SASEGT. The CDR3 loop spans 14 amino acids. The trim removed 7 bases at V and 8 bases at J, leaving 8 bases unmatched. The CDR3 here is CASIRGQGARGYTF. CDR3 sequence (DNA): TGTGCCAGCATTCGGGGACAGGGGGCGAGAGGCTACACCTTC.

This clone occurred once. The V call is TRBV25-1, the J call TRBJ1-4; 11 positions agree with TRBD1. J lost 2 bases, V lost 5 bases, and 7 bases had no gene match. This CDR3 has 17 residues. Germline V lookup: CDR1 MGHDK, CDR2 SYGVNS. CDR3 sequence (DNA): TGTGCCAGCAGTACCCGGGACAGGGGGGCGACTAATGAAAAACTGTTTTTT. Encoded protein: CASSTRDRGATNEKLFF.

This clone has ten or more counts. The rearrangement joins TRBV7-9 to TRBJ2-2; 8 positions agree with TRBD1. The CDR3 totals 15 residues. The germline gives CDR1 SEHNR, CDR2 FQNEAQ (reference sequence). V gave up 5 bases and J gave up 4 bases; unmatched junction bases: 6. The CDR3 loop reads CASSRGDRPTGELFF. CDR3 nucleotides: TGTGCCAGCAGCCGAGGGGACAGGCCCACCGGGGAGCTGTTTTTT.

The CDR3 coding sequence is TGTGCCAGCAGCGTAGGAGAGGGGTACGAGCAGTACTTC. This codes for CASSVGEGYEQYF. The chain combines TRBV9 with TRBJ2-7, with D perhaps given as TRBD1 or TRBD2 (5 bases each). Germline V gives CDR1 SGDLS, CDR2 YYNGEE. V lost 0 bases to trimming and J lost 4 bases, with 8 bases between them. The CDR3 extends over 13 amino acids. The variable domain in full, with the rest retrieved from reference TRBV9 and TRBJ2-7, is DSGVTQTPKHLITATGQRVTLRCSPRSGDLSVYWYQQSLDQGLQFLIQYYNGEERAKGNILERFSAQQFPDLHSELNLSSLELGDSALYFCASSVGEGYEQYFGPGTRLTVT.

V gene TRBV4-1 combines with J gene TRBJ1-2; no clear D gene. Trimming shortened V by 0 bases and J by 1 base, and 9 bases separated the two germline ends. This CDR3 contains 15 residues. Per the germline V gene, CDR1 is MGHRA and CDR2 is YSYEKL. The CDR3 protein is CASSQDERVNYGYTF. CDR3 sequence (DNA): TGCGCCAGCAGCCAAGATGAGAGGGTTAACTATGGCTACACCTTC.

CDR3: CAIKGDNSYEQYF. The DNA for the CDR3 is TGTGCCATCAAAGGGGACAACTCCTACGAGCAGTACTTC. The rearrangement links TRBV10-3 to TRBJ2-7; possible D gene TRBD1, 6 bases. CDR1 ENHRY and CDR2 SYGVKD come from the germline V gene. The CDR3 totals 13 residues. Trimming shortened V by 7 bases and J by 0 bases, and 10 bases separated the two germline ends.

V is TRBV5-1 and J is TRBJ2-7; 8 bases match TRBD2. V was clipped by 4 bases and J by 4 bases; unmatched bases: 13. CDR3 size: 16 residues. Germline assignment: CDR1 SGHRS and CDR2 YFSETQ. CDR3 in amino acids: CASSTYSGVDGYEQYF. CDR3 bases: TGCGCCAGCAGCACCTATAGCGGGGTTGATGGTTACGAGCAGTACTTC.

The DNA for the CDR3 is TGTGCCAGCAGTTTCGTTAGCGGCAGATTGGGAACCTACGAGCAGTACTTC. Translation gives CASSFVSGRLGTYEQYF. The chain carries TRBV27 and TRBJ2-7, with D maybe TRBD2 (6 bases). Deletions cut 3 bases from V and 2 bases from J, with 20 bases between. The CDR3 contains 17 residues. The V gene's germline CDR1 is MNHEY and CDR2 SMNVEV (reference sequence).

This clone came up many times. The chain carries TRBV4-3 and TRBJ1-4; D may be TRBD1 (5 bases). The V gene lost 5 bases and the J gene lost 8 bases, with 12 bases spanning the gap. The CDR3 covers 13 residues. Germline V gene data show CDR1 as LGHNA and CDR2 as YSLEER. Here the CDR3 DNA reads TGCGCCAGCAGCAGGCAGGGAGGCGAAAAACTGTTTTTT. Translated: CASSRQGGEKLFF.

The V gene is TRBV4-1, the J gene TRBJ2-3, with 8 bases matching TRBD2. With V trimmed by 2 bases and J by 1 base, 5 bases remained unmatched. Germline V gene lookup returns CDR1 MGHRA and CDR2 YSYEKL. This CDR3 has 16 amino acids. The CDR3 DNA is TGCGCCAGCAGCCAACTAGCGGGTGGGGGCACAGATACGCAGTATTTT. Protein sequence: CASSQLAGGGTDTQYF.

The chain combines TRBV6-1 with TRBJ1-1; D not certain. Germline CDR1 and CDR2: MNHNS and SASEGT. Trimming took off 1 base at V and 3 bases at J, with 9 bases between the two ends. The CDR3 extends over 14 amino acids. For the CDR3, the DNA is TGTGCCAGCAGTGAAGGGGCAGAGTACACTGAAGCTTTCTTT. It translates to CASSEGAEYTEAFF.

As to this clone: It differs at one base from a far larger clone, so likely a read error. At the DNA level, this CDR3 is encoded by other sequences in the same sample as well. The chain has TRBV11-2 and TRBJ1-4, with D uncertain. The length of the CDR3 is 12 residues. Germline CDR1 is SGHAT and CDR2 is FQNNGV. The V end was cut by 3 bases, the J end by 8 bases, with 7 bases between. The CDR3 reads CASSLWREKLFF. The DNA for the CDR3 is TGTGCCAGCAGCTTGTGGAGGGAAAAACTGTTTTTT.

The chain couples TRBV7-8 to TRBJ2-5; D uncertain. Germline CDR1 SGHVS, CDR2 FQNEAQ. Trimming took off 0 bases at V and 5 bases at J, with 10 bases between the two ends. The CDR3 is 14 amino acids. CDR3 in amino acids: CASSLASLDETQYF. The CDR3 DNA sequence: TGTGCCAGCAGCTTAGCGTCCCTAGATGAGACCCAGTACTTC.